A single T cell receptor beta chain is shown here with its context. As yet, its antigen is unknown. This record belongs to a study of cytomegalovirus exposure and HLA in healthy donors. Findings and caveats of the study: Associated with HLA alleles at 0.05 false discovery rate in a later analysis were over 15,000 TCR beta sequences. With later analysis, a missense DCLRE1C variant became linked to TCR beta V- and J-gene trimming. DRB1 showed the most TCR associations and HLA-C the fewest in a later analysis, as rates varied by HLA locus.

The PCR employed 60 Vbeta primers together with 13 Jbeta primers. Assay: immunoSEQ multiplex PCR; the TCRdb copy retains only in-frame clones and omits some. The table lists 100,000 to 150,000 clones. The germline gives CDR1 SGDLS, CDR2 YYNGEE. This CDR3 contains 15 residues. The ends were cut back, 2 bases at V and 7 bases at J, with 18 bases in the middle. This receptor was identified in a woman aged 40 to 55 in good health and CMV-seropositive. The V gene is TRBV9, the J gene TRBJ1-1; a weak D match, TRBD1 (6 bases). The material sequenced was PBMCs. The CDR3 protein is CASSVTGNSDGEAFF. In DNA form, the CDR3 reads TGTGCCAGCAGCGTGACAGGCAACAGTGACGGTGAAGCTTTCTTT.